This T cell receptor beta chain was identified during a study of blood T cell repertoires in COVID-19. The protocol was immunoSEQ multiplex PCR, while the TCRdb copy is restricted to in-frame clones and leaves out a portion. The sample includes some 250,000 clones, about nine tenths of them seen just once. Trimming pared 0 bases from V and 1 base from J, leaving 15 bases between. There are 17 residues in the CDR3. Germline CDR1 and CDR2: SGHDN and FVKESK. The J gene is TRBJ1-1, the V gene TRBV14; D not certain. The sequenced material came from PBMCs or T cells enriched from blood (not recorded which). This receptor was obtained from a young woman with acute COVID-19. This chain's CDR3 is CASSQDLRRGRNTEAFF. CDR3 sequence (DNA): TGTGCCAGCAGCCAAGATCTTAGACGGGGTAGGAACACTGAAGCTTTCTTT.